The rows below give T cell receptor beta chains drawn from one sample of a study of graft-versus-host responses after intestinal transplantation. Produced via immunoSEQ multiplex PCR; TCRdb's table is partial and in-frame only. Of roughly 50,000 clones detected, under 95% appear once; the ten largest clones hold around 5.1%. The sample in question was PBMCs, obtained about 93 weeks after intestinal transplant. The receptors here all came from a human patient who received an intestinal transplant, so some T cells may come from the graft donor. The CDR3 runs from the conserved cysteine through the conserved F or W. Each record gives: V gene, J gene, clone size, CDR3 protein. Where a row states a size, it is once, few, many or the class of an expanded clone; other rows omit it.

V gene: TRBV29-1; J gene: TRBJ1-1; clone size: -; CDR3 protein: CSVTVNTEAFF
V gene: TRBV2; J gene: TRBJ1-3; clone size: -; CDR3 protein: CASSEGWGAGNTIYF
V gene: TRBV11-2; J gene: TRBJ2-2; clone size: -; CDR3 protein: CASSSGQRTGELFF
V gene: TRBV7-7; J gene: TRBJ1-5; clone size: few; CDR3 protein: CATSTTVINQPQHF
V gene: TRBV9; J gene: TRBJ1-6; clone size: -; CDR3 protein: CASSPSGTGFSSYNSPLHF
V gene: TRBV5-1; J gene: TRBJ2-7; clone size: -; CDR3 protein: CASSLAGVPYEQYF
V gene: TRBV5-6; J gene: TRBJ2-7; clone size: -; CDR3 protein: CASSFRQGLEQYF
V gene: TRBV4-2; J gene: TRBJ2-3; clone size: -; CDR3 protein: CASSQVFTDTQYF
V gene: TRBV15; J gene: TRBJ1-2; clone size: few; CDR3 protein: CATSSGTDNYGYTF
V gene: TRBV5-1; J gene: TRBJ2-5; clone size: -; CDR3 protein: CASSLAGAPQETQYF
V gene: TRBV4-2; J gene: TRBJ2-1; clone size: -; CDR3 protein: CASSQDLKAEQFF
V gene: TRBV7-9; J gene: TRBJ2-5; clone size: -; CDR3 protein: CASSLERVQETQYF
V gene: TRBV7-9; J gene: TRBJ2-1; clone size: -; CDR3 protein: CASSLPGQRYEQFF
V gene: TRBV4-2; J gene: TRBJ2-1; clone size: -; CDR3 protein: CASSQPSGGTYNEQFF
V gene: TRBV4-1; J gene: TRBJ1-2; clone size: -; CDR3 protein: CASSQDGGADLSGYTF
V gene: TRBV19; J gene: TRBJ1-2; clone size: -; CDR3 protein: CASSILANYGYTF
V gene: TRBV6-5; J gene: TRBJ1-5; clone size: -; CDR3 protein: CASSYSGNSNQPQHF
V gene: TRBV7-9; J gene: TRBJ1-6; clone size: once; CDR3 protein: CASSLLGGQGNSPLHF
V gene: TRBV2; J gene: TRBJ2-3; clone size: -; CDR3 protein: CASSRGGGSAADTQYF
V gene: TRBV4-2; J gene: TRBJ2-7; clone size: -; CDR3 protein: CASSQDGREQYF
V gene: TRBV5-1; J gene: TRBJ2-2; clone size: -; CDR3 protein: CASSLLSLAGSTGELFF
V gene: TRBV5-5; J gene: TRBJ1-1; clone size: -; CDR3 protein: CASSPGETRGTEAFF
V gene: TRBV18; J gene: TRBJ2-5; clone size: -; CDR3 protein: CASSPRPSGRETQYF
V gene: TRBV10-3; J gene: TRBJ2-3; clone size: -; CDR3 protein: CAISPPSTDTQYF
V gene: TRBV5-1; J gene: TRBJ2-7; clone size: once; CDR3 protein: CASSPGLAGGIYEQYF
V gene: TRBV4-1; J gene: TRBJ1-2; clone size: -; CDR3 protein: CASSQPLGTGDYGYTF
V gene: TRBV10-3; J gene: TRBJ1-5; clone size: -; CDR3 protein: CAITKDSNQPQHF
V gene: TRBV5-1; J gene: TRBJ2-5; clone size: -; CDR3 protein: CASSKMGETQYF
V gene: TRBV6-6; J gene: TRBJ2-7; clone size: -; CDR3 protein: CASSKSSYEQYF
V gene: TRBV27; J gene: TRBJ1-6; clone size: once; CDR3 protein: CASWGMGLPNSPLHF
V gene: TRBV5-8; J gene: TRBJ2-3; clone size: -; CDR3 protein: CASSGAGGRTDTQYF
V gene: TRBV7-3; J gene: TRBJ1-1; clone size: -; CDR3 protein: CASSLRVGKNTEAFF
V gene: TRBV30; J gene: TRBJ1-5; clone size: -; CDR3 protein: CAWDLGQGGRPQHF
V gene: TRBV15; J gene: TRBJ2-3; clone size: -; CDR3 protein: CAIGTGTDTQYF
V gene: TRBV6-4; J gene: TRBJ2-2; clone size: -; CDR3 protein: CASSALMTGYTGELFF
V gene: TRBV7-9; J gene: TRBJ2-7; clone size: -; CDR3 protein: CASSLARGGALRLSEQYF
V gene: TRBV11-1; J gene: TRBJ2-1; clone size: -; CDR3 protein: CASSFFASDNEQFF
V gene: TRBV7-6; J gene: TRBJ2-1; clone size: few; CDR3 protein: CASSLAVAGVTNNEQFF
V gene: TRBV27; J gene: TRBJ1-6; clone size: -; CDR3 protein: CASGRQASTSSSPLHF
V gene: TRBV15; J gene: TRBJ1-2; clone size: once; CDR3 protein: CATSRIWDRGRRFYGYTF
V gene: TRBV6-1; J gene: TRBJ1-5; clone size: -; CDR3 protein: CASSEGTGWNQPQHF
V gene: TRBV19; J gene: TRBJ2-7; clone size: -; CDR3 protein: CASRQGYEQYF
V gene: TRBV12-1; J gene: TRBJ1-2; clone size: -; CDR3 protein: CASSPPTGIYGFTF
V gene: TRBV5-1; J gene: TRBJ1-5; clone size: -; CDR3 protein: CASSLGRNQPQHF
V gene: TRBV6-5; J gene: TRBJ2-1; clone size: -; CDR3 protein: CASSYSTQGENEQFF
V gene: TRBV6-6; J gene: TRBJ1-1; clone size: -; CDR3 protein: CASSYRAPGRRTEAFF
V gene: TRBV5-1; J gene: TRBJ2-7; clone size: -; CDR3 protein: CASSAQPDRGSEQYF
V gene: TRBV19; J gene: TRBJ2-2; clone size: -; CDR3 protein: CASKANPAETGELFF
V gene: TRBV6-6; J gene: TRBJ1-3; clone size: -; CDR3 protein: CASTPRGSGNTIYF
V gene: TRBV7-9; J gene: TRBJ2-7; clone size: -; CDR3 protein: CASSLGALRQYF
V gene: TRBV11-2; J gene: TRBJ2-1; clone size: -; CDR3 protein: CASSLGGRSYNEQFF
V gene: TRBV6-5; J gene: TRBJ2-7; clone size: -; CDR3 protein: CASRWWDGAYEQYF